This TCR beta chain was observed in a study of shared clonotypes between healthy human individuals. The table came from immunoSEQ multiplex PCR; TCRdb's copy has only in-frame clones and leaves some out. This table has some 2.1 million clones, 95% appearing once. Trimming left V 8 bases short and J 1 base short, with 14 bases between. Per the germline V gene, CDR1 is MNHEY and CDR2 is SVGAGI. The CDR3 consists of 14 residues. The V gene is TRBV6-5, the J gene TRBJ1-1; D possibly corresponds to TRBD1 (5 bases). This sequence originates from a man aged 18 to 30 in good health. Sequencing used naive CD4+ T cells sorted from blood. Subset meaning: CD45RA+ positively selected. As DNA, the CDR3 is TGTGCCAGCCAAGCCGGGACTGCGAACACTGAAGCTTTCTTT. This codes for CASQAGTANTEAFF.